This is a list of T cell receptor beta chains from one sample in a study of blood T cell repertoires in COVID-19. The protocol was immunoSEQ multiplex PCR, while the TCRdb copy is restricted to in-frame clones and leaves out a portion. This sample has 200,000 to 300,000 clones, with about four fifths found just once. Sequenced material: peripheral blood. These receptors all stem from a man between 45 and 60 years old with acute or convalescent COVID-19. The CDR3 runs from the conserved cysteine through the conserved F or W. Each record gives: D gene, clone size, J gene, V gene, CDR3 protein, CDR3 DNA. The D gene is left open where the match is weak. Only part of the rows carry a size: once, few, many, or a class if the clone is expanded.

D: -
size: once
J: TRBJ1-5
V: TRBV2
CDR3: CASSLLGAGNQPQHF
DNA: TGTGCCAGCAGTCTTCTAGGGGCTGGCAATCAGCCCCAGCATTTT

D: -
size: -
J: TRBJ2-7
V: TRBV5-6
CDR3: CASSPIFDWSLLGEQYF
DNA: TGTGCCAGCAGCCCCATTTTTGACTGGAGCCTCTTGGGCGAGCAGTACTTC

D: TRBD1
size: -
J: TRBJ2-7
V: TRBV5-1
CDR3: CASSHGTGDRYEQYF
DNA: TGCGCCAGCAGCCATGGGACAGGCGACCGCTACGAGCAGTACTTC

D: -
size: -
J: TRBJ2-7
V: TRBV7-8
CDR3: CASSLGRPYEQYF
DNA: TGTGCCAGCAGCTTAGGGCGGCCCTACGAGCAGTACTTC

D: -
size: -
J: TRBJ1-6
V: TRBV5-6
CDR3: CASSGGRLSSPLHF
DNA: TGTGCCAGCAGCGGGGGCAGGCTGAGTTCACCCCTCCACTTT

D: -
size: -
J: TRBJ2-2
V: TRBV24-1
CDR3: CATSDSSGLSGELFF
DNA: TGTGCCACCAGTGATTCATCAGGGCTATCCGGGGAGCTGTTTTTT

D: TRBD1
size: -
J: TRBJ1-2
V: TRBV6-5
CDR3: CASSQTGVYGYTF
DNA: TGTGCCAGCAGCCAGACAGGGGTTTATGGCTACACCTTC

D: -
size: -
J: TRBJ2-6
V: TRBV3-1/TRBV3-2
CDR3: CASSQGASAGANVLTF
DNA: TGTGCCAGCAGCCAGGGGGCATCGGCTGGGGCCAACGTCCTGACTTTC

D: -
size: -
J: TRBJ2-3
V: TRBV24-1
CDR3: CATSEPVGGTDTQYF
DNA: TGTGCCACCAGTGAACCCGTAGGGGGCACAGATACGCAGTATTTT

D: TRBD1
size: -
J: TRBJ1-2
V: TRBV10-3
CDR3: CAISRGQTNYGYTF
DNA: TGTGCCATCAGCAGGGGACAGACCAACTATGGCTACACCTTC

D: -
size: -
J: TRBJ1-1
V: TRBV12-3/TRBV12-4
CDR3: CASSSGRVAFF
DNA: TGTGCCAGCAGCTCCGGGAGGGTGGCTTTCTTT

D: -
size: -
J: TRBJ1-3
V: TRBV5-1
CDR3: CASSLGGITGNTIYF
DNA: TGCGCCAGCAGCTTGGGAGGGATTACAGGAAACACCATATATTTT

D: -
size: -
J: TRBJ1-3
V: TRBV4-1
CDR3: CASSQPRGGLRSGNTIYF
DNA: TGCGCCAGCAGCCAACCAAGGGGGGGGTTAAGGTCTGGAAACACCATATATTTT

D: TRBD1
size: few
J: TRBJ1-2
V: TRBV5-6
CDR3: CASSPQGSRYTF
DNA: TGTGCCAGCAGCCCACAGGGGAGTCGCTACACCTTC

D: -
size: -
J: TRBJ1-4
V: TRBV3-1/TRBV3-2
CDR3: CASSQPGLNEKLFF
DNA: TGTGCCAGCAGCCAACCAGGGTTAAATGAAAAACTGTTTTTT

D: -
size: few
J: TRBJ1-5
V: TRBV5-8
CDR3: CASSPKTAIQPQHF
DNA: TGTGCCAGCAGCCCGAAAACAGCAATTCAGCCCCAGCATTTT

D: TRBD2
size: -
J: TRBJ2-5
V: TRBV18
CDR3: CASSPGLAGGRGETQYF
DNA: TGTGCCAGCTCACCCGGACTAGCGGGAGGGCGCGGAGAGACCCAGTACTTC

D: -
size: -
J: TRBJ1-4
V: TRBV7-9
CDR3: CASSTQQVTNEKLFF
DNA: TGTGCCAGCAGCACGCAACAGGTGACGAACGAAAAACTGTTTTTT

D: TRBD2
size: -
J: TRBJ2-5
V: TRBV5-1
CDR3: CASSPWGGEGQETQYF
DNA: TGCGCCAGCAGCCCCTGGGGGGGAGAAGGCCAAGAGACCCAGTACTTC

D: -
size: -
J: TRBJ2-2
V: TRBV24-1
CDR3: CATSVTETGELFF
DNA: TGTGCCACCAGCGTGACAGAGACCGGGGAGCTGTTTTTT

D: -
size: many
J: TRBJ1-2
V: TRBV13
CDR3: CASSLGVRRSDGYTF
DNA: TGTGCCAGCAGCTTAGGCGTGCGGAGATCCGATGGCTACACCTTC

D: -
size: -
J: TRBJ1-3
V: TRBV5-3
CDR3: CARSSTAKGCPGNTIYF
DNA: TGTGCCAGAAGCTCGACAGCCAAAGGGTGTCCTGGAAACACCATATATTTT

D: -
size: -
J: TRBJ2-3
V: TRBV14
CDR3: CASSQQPGVTDTQYF
DNA: TGTGCCAGCAGCCAACAGCCCGGGGTCACAGATACGCAGTATTTT

D: -
size: -
J: TRBJ2-7
V: TRBV3-1/TRBV3-2
CDR3: CASSHGTYEQYF
DNA: TGTGCCAGCAGCCACGGTACCTACGAGCAGTACTTC

D: -
size: -
J: TRBJ2-5
V: TRBV5-1
CDR3: CASSLAGDSETQYF
DNA: TGCGCCAGCAGCTTGGCTGGGGACTCAGAGACCCAGTACTTC

D: -
size: -
J: TRBJ2-3
V: TRBV6-2/TRBV6-3
CDR3: CASSSRGPDTQYF
DNA: TGTGCCAGCAGTTCCCGCGGCCCAGATACGCAGTATTTT

D: TRBD2
size: -
J: TRBJ2-1
V: TRBV4-1
CDR3: CASSQEQASGTYNEQFF
DNA: TGCGCCAGCAGCCAAGAACAGGCTAGCGGGACCTACAATGAGCAGTTCTTC

D: -
size: -
J: TRBJ1-2
V: TRBV27
CDR3: CASSSLTASYGYTF
DNA: TGTGCCAGCAGTTCCCTGACAGCATCCTATGGCTACACCTTC

D: -
size: -
J: TRBJ2-7
V: TRBV29-1
CDR3: CSVESVSYEQYF
DNA: TGCAGCGTTGAATCCGTCTCCTACGAGCAGTACTTC

D: -
size: -
J: TRBJ2-7
V: TRBV11-2
CDR3: CASSLRYEQYF
DNA: TGTGCCAGCAGCTTGCGCTACGAGCAGTACTTC

D: -
size: -
J: TRBJ1-4
V: TRBV21-1
CDR3: CASSKARQGTTNEKLFF
DNA: TGTGCCAGCAGCAAAGCCCGGCAGGGGACAACTAATGAAAAACTGTTTTTT

D: TRBD2
size: once
J: TRBJ2-3
V: TRBV5-6
CDR3: CASSSRTSGYTDTQYF
DNA: TGTGCCAGCAGCTCCCGGACTAGCGGATACACAGATACGCAGTATTTT

D: TRBD1
size: -
J: TRBJ1-2
V: TRBV5-1
CDR3: CASSIKTGTGSSYGYTF
DNA: TGCGCCAGCAGCATAAAAACCGGGACAGGTTCAAGCTATGGCTACACCTTC

D: TRBD1
size: -
J: TRBJ1-4
V: TRBV3-1/TRBV3-2
CDR3: CASSIGQGYEKLFF
DNA: TGTGCCAGCAGCATCGGACAGGGTTACGAAAAACTGTTTTTT

D: -
size: -
J: TRBJ1-1
V: TRBV20-1
CDR3: CSATRALEAFF
DNA: TGCAGTGCTACCAGGGCACTGGAAGCTTTCTTT